This T cell receptor beta chain was sequenced during a study of blood T cell repertoires in COVID-19. Authors' processing steps: Estimated nucleated cell counts came from reference gene primer amplification. This table comes from immunoSEQ multiplex PCR, and its TCRdb copy is limited to in-frame clones, with some not included. That table supplies the V and J calls and clone size; D and trimming were determined from the DNA. The sample comprises under 200,000 clones, roughly 90% of which are singletons, and approximately 5% rests with the top ten. CDR3 length: 15 residues. Per germline, CDR1 LNHDA and CDR2 SQIVND (reference sequence). After removal of 3 bases from V and 3 bases from J, the junction contained 4 bases not matched to a gene. While infection was still active, Seattle patients were enrolled and then followed longitudinally.

This chain uses TRBV19 with TRBJ2-7; 11 positions agree with TRBD1. This sequence was found in a man in his late teens or twenties with COVID-19, enrolled during active disease. Sequenced material: peripheral blood. CDR3 residues: CASSISGTGGYEQYF. The CDR3 DNA follows: TGTGCCAGTAGTATTTCCGGGACAGGGGGCTACGAGCAGTACTTC.